This T cell receptor (beta chain) was sequenced in a study of blood T cells in healthy people across ages. The study, taken as a whole, reports: The CMV status of each donor remained undetermined, and this could have confounded shifts in expanded clonotypes.

The V gene end was trimmed by 1 base and the J gene end by 5 bases; junction bases not matched to a gene: 8. From germline, CDR1 is SGHRS and CDR2 YFSETQ. The CDR3 covers 16 residues. Next came a second PCR, run for about 7 to 11 cycles, which used a sample-barcoded 5' primer along with a J-beta primer mix. TCRdb re-called the 5' RACE reads with MiXCR, one entry per CDR3 protein. The sample records 950,000 to 1,200,000 distinct CDR3 sequences, around two fifths being singletons. Concerning this clonotype itself: The antigen is unknown.

What was sequenced was blood. The rearrangement joins TRBV5-1 to TRBJ1-1; 10 nucleotides match TRBD1. The clonotype was recovered from a man younger than 35 in good health. The chain's CDR3 is CASSLSLTGGRTEAFF. CDR3 nucleotides: TGCGCCAGCAGCTTGTCCCTGACAGGGGGCCGGACTGAAGCTTTCTTT. The full variable domain, its missing parts supplied by reference TRBV5-1 and TRBJ1-1, is KAGVTQTPRYLIKTRGQQVTLSCSPISGHRSVSWYQQTPGQGLQFLFEYFSETQRNKGNFPGRFSGRQFSNSRSEMNVSTLELGDSALYLCASSLSLTGGRTEAFFGQGTRLTVV.